The 24 T cell receptor beta chains listed next were all sequenced from one sample in a study of shared clonotypes between healthy human individuals (dated by TCRdb to 2018 to 2020). Library preparation was by the immunoSEQ multiplex PCR assay. TCRdb carries this immuneACCESS record with in-frame sequences only. Its versions omit some clonotypes, under half of them owing to an unresolved V gene in the studies checked, with the rest unexplained. The sample table contains 1.4 million or so clones; only one count was recorded for 98% to 99% of them. The ten top clones hold approximately 0.4% of the sample. Sequencing was done on a sample of naive CD4+ T cells sorted from blood. Interpreted using the paper, the cell subset or site label stands for: CD45RA+ positively selected. The receptors shown here come from a young man in good health.

The chain couples TRBV18 to TRBJ2-2, with 11 bases that match TRBD2. With 3 bases clipped from V and 2 bases from J, the junction kept 5 bases outside the gene matches. Germline lookup yields CDR1 KGHSH and CDR2 LQKENI. The CDR3 has 17 amino acids. The CDR3 nucleotides are TGTGCCAGCTCACCGTCGACTAGCGGGATTAACACCGGGGAGCTGTTTTTT. It codes for CASSPSTSGINTGELFF.

This chain uses TRBV7-2 with TRBJ2-3; the D is unclear. V lost 5 bases and J lost 2, with 8 bases in between. Germline loops: CDR1 SGHTA, CDR2 FQGNSA. The CDR3 consists of 13 residues. This CDR3 reads CASSQGYTDTQYF. The CDR3 DNA follows: TGTGCCAGCAGCCAAGGCTACACAGATACGCAGTATTTT.

The CDR3 DNA follows: TGTGCCAGCAGCATTAGCGGGCGCAGCTCCTACGAGCAGTACTTC. Translation gives CASSISGRSSYEQYF. The gene calls are TRBV7-9 and TRBJ2-7, with 7 bases identical to TRBD2. This CDR3 region has 15 residues. J lost 0 bases, V lost 5 bases, and 7 bases had no gene match. Germline lookup yields CDR1 SEHNR and CDR2 FQNEAQ (reference sequence).

The chain links TRBV7-9 to TRBJ1-4, with D tentatively TRBD1 (5 bases). Germline values: CDR1 SEHNR, CDR2 FQNEAQ (reference sequence). The V end lost 5 bases, the J end lost 6 bases, and 13 bases lay between the germline ends. The CDR3 has 14 amino acids. CDR3 residues: CASSRGSGYEKLFF. CDR3 sequence (DNA): TGTGCCAGCAGCCGGGGGTCAGGATATGAAAAACTGTTTTTT.

CDR3 nucleotides: TGTGCCACCTCGGACCAAAACACCGGGGAGCTGTTTTTT. Encoded protein: CATSDQNTGELFF. The rearrangement links TRBV10-3 to TRBJ2-2, with no clear D. Trimming took 10 bases from V and 2 from J, leaving 11 bases between them. Germline V CDR1 and CDR2: ENHRY, SYGVKD. This CDR3 contains 13 residues.

This clone was detected once. The genes are TRBV18 and TRBJ2-1; 9 nucleotides match TRBD2. V was clipped by 2 bases and J by 8 bases; unmatched bases: 10. The CDR3 covers 16 residues. Germline V gene lookup returns CDR1 KGHSH and CDR2 LQKENI. This CDR3 is CASSPSWLAGRDEQFF. The DNA of the CDR3 is TGTGCCAGCTCACCAAGTTGGCTAGCGGGACGGGATGAGCAGTTCTTC.

The gene calls are TRBV5-5 and TRBJ1-1; D may be TRBD1 (6 bases). CDR1 is SGHKS and CDR2 is YYEKEE in the germline V gene (reference sequence). The CDR3 spans 13 residues. The V and J ends lost 7 bases and 6 bases respectively, with 16 bases between them. CDR3 region: CASSEGVRAEAFF. CDR3 sequence (DNA): TGTGCCAGCTCCGAGGGGGTTCGAGCTGAAGCTTTCTTT.

V usage is TRBV6-6 and J usage is TRBJ1-1, with D unresolved. CDR3 length: 13 residues. V lost 6 bases and J lost 4, with 12 bases in between. Germline CDR1 is MNHNY and CDR2 is SVGAGI (reference sequence). Here the CDR3 DNA reads TGTGCCAGCAGGGTAGGCCAACTCACTGAAGCTTTCTTT. Encoded protein: CASRVGQLTEAFF.

The chain links TRBV5-1 to TRBJ2-1; D unclear. Trimming pared 3 bases from V and 0 bases from J, leaving 13 bases between. This CDR3 has 16 amino acids. CDR1 is SGHRS, CDR2 YFSETQ, per germline. CDR3 protein: CASSSDESSSYNEQFF. The DNA for the CDR3 is TGCGCCAGCAGCTCCGATGAGTCAAGCTCCTACAATGAGCAGTTCTTC. Variable domain in full (rest from reference TRBV5-1 and TRBJ2-1): KAGVTQTPRYLIKTRGQQVTLSCSPISGHRSVSWYQQTPGQGLQFLFEYFSETQRNKGNFPGRFSGRQFSNSRSEMNVSTLELGDSALYLCASSSDESSSYNEQFFGPGTRLTVL.

The rearrangement links TRBV5-4 to TRBJ1-1, with TRBD1 as a possible D gene (6 bases). CDR1 SGHNT and CDR2 YYREEE come from the germline V gene (reference sequence). This CDR3 contains 15 residues. The ends were cut back, 1 base at V and 4 bases at J, with 14 bases in the middle. The CDR3 nucleotides read TGTGCCAGCAGCTTGCCGGGGGGCGTTGGCACTGAAGCTTTCTTT. Protein: CASSLPGGVGTEAFF. The full variable domain, completed using reference TRBV5-4 and TRBJ1-1, is ETGVTQSPTHLIKTRGQQVTLRCSSQSGHNTVSWYQQALGQGPQFIFQYYREEENGRGNFPPRFSGLQFPNYSSELNVNALELDDSALYLCASSLPGGVGTEAFFGQGTRLTVV.

The rearrangement joins TRBV6-1 to TRBJ1-2, with D possibly being TRBD1 (6 bases). The germline CDR1 and CDR2 sequences are MNHNS and SASEGT. V was trimmed by 0 bases and J by 13 bases, leaving 21 bases between them. The CDR3 has 15 residues. The CDR3 here is CASSEAGTRRWDVTF. As DNA, the CDR3 is TGTGCCAGCAGTGAAGCCGGGACAAGACGGTGGGATGTCACCTTC.

The V call is TRBV7-3, the J call TRBJ2-1; D ambiguous. The CDR3 length is 13 residues. Deletions cut 6 bases from V and 9 bases from J, with 15 bases between. In germline, CDR1 is SGHTA, CDR2 FQGTGA. The CDR3 coding sequence is TGTGCCAGCAGTCAGACCGAAGTTAGTGAGCAGTTCTTC. Its translation: CASSQTEVSEQFF.

A word on this clone: The conserved closing phenylalanine or tryptophan is absent in this CDR3, likely reflecting a read error. It is unclear where the CDR3 begins or ends on the DNA, so no DNA is shown, and the CDR3 is as TCRdb lists it. V usage is TRBV30 and J usage is TRBJ1-4; the table's D call of TRBD1 was not tested on the DNA. Germline CDR1 GTSNPN, CDR2 SVGIG (reference sequence). From its first to its last residue, the CDR3 has 12 amino acids. Here the CDR3 reads CAWSSQITGGLG.

The chain links TRBV5-4 to TRBJ2-7, with TRBD2 matching over 9 bases. The length of the CDR3 is 15 residues. Germline V gene sequence: CDR1 SGHNT, CDR2 YYREEE (reference sequence). Unmatched junction bases numbered 9, after V lost 4 bases and J lost 4 bases. This chain's CDR3 is CASSSVAGEVYEQYF. As DNA, the CDR3 is TGTGCCAGCAGCAGTGTAGCGGGAGAGGTTTACGAGCAGTACTTC.

The chain links TRBV19 to TRBJ1-1; D possibly corresponds to TRBD1 (6 bases). CDR1 LNHDA and CDR2 SQIVND come from the germline V gene (reference sequence). V dropped 7 bases and J dropped 1 base, with 10 bases sitting between them. This CDR3 comprises 13 residues. CDR3 in DNA: TGTGCCAGTACCGACAGGCCGAACACTGAAGCTTTCTTT. It yields the protein CASTDRPNTEAFF.

The chain employs TRBV19 and TRBJ2-7; 9 bases are shared with TRBD2. Germline lookup yields CDR1 LNHDA and CDR2 SQIVND (reference sequence). V trimming: 5 bases; J trimming: 4 bases; junction bases outside the gene matches: 6. The CDR3 runs to 14 residues. The CDR3 DNA reads as TGTGCCAGTAGTTATGCGGGAGGGGTATACGAGCAGTACTTC. Amino acids: CASSYAGGVYEQYF.

V and J are TRBV7-2 and TRBJ2-5, with D uncertain. The CDR3 length is 14 residues. Trimming took off 1 base at V and 5 bases at J, with 11 bases between the two ends. Germline CDR1 reads SGHTA; CDR2 reads FQGNSA. The CDR3 protein is CASSLGPRRETQYF. The CDR3 DNA reads as TGTGCCAGCAGCTTAGGGCCCCGACGGGAGACCCAGTACTTC. Based on the CDR3 plus reference TRBV7-2 and TRBJ2-5, the full variable domain is GAGVSQSPSNKVTEKGKDVELRCDPISGHTALYWYRQSLGQGLEFLIYFQGNSAPDKSGLPSDRFSAERTGGSVSTLTIQRTQQEDSAVYLCASSLGPRRETQYFGPGTRLLVL.

The gene calls are TRBV2 and TRBJ2-3; possibly TRBD2 for D (5 bases). V was trimmed by 8 bases and J by 2 bases, leaving 11 bases between them. This CDR3 region has 13 residues. Looked up from germline, CDR1 is SNHLY and CDR2 is FYNNEI. CDR3 loop: CASFRGSTDTQYF. The CDR3 region has the DNA TGTGCCAGCTTTCGGGGATCCACAGATACGCAGTATTTT.

This chain joins TRBV6-1 and TRBJ1-4; 8 nucleotides align to TRBD1. This CDR3 has 14 residues. V trimming: 5 bases; J trimming: 5 bases; junction bases outside the gene matches: 4. Per the germline V gene, CDR1 is MNHNS and CDR2 is SASEGT. CDR3 in amino acids: CASSLDRANEKLFF. CDR3 DNA: TGTGCCAGCAGTCTGGACAGGGCAAATGAAAAACTGTTTTTT.

The gene calls are TRBV4-1 and TRBJ1-2; D is unclear. Germline-derived CDR1 and CDR2 are MGHRA and YSYEKL. V lost 1 base and J lost 1, with 7 bases in between. The CDR3 loop spans 14 amino acids. This chain's CDR3 is CASSQVRINYGYTF. CDR3 DNA sequence: TGCGCCAGCAGCCAAGTCAGAATTAACTATGGCTACACCTTC.

The V call is TRBV9, the J call TRBJ2-2; D possibly corresponds to TRBD1 (6 bases). Germline CDR1 is SGDLS and CDR2 is YYNGEE. V shed 1 base and J shed 4 bases, with 14 bases lying between them. The CDR3 extends over 16 amino acids. Written as DNA, the CDR3 is TGTGCCAGCAGCGTAAAGAGCAGGGGAACCACCGGGGAGCTGTTTTTT. Amino acids: CASSVKSRGTTGELFF. The whole variable domain, remainder taken from reference TRBV9 and TRBJ2-2, is DSGVTQTPKHLITATGQRVTLRCSPRSGDLSVYWYQQSLDQGLQFLIQYYNGEERAKGNILERFSAQQFPDLHSELNLSSLELGDSALYFCASSVKSRGTTGELFFGEGSRLTVL.

V and J are TRBV5-4 and TRBJ2-7; D remains ambiguous. The CDR3 sequence is 19 residues long. From germline, CDR1 is SGHNT and CDR2 YYREEE (reference sequence). Trimming left V 2 bases short and J 1 base short, with 25 bases between. The CDR3 is CASSFSRGRIFWDSYEQYF. The CDR3 DNA sequence: TGTGCCAGCAGCTTCTCCCGTGGACGGATTTTTTGGGATTCCTACGAGCAGTACTTC.

V and J are TRBV5-1 and TRBJ2-5; maybe TRBD1 (6 bases). Germline V CDR1 and CDR2: SGHRS, YFSETQ. This CDR3 is 17 amino acids long. The V gene lost 4 bases and the J gene lost 2 bases, with 21 bases spanning the gap. CDR3 sequence (DNA): TGCGCCAGCAGCGTTAGGGGGAGCGGTGTCAGGCAAGAGACCCAGTACTTC. It translates to CASSVRGSGVRQETQYF.

The chain links TRBV19 to TRBJ2-1; 8 nucleotides match TRBD1. J gave up 3 bases and V 5 bases, and 18 bases lay outside the gene matches. CDR1 and CDR2 (germline): LNHDA, SQIVND (reference sequence). CDR3 length: 19 amino acids. CDR3 region: CASSAPRGLDRGHYNEQFF. CDR3 DNA: TGTGCCAGTAGTGCCCCGAGGGGCCTTGACAGGGGACACTACAATGAGCAGTTCTTC.